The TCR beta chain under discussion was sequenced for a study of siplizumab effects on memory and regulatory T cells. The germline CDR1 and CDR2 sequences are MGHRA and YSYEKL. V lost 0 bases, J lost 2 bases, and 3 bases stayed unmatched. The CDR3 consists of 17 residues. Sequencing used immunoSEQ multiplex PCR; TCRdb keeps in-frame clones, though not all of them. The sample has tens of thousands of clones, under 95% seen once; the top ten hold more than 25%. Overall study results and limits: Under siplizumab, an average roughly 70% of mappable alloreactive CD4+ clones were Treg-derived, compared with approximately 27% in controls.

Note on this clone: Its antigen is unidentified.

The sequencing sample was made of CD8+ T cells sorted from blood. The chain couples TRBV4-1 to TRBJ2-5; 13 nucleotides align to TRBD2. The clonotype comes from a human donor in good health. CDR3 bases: TGCGCCAGCAGCCAAGAAGGACTAGCGGGGGCTCAAGAGACCCAGTACTTC. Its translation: CASSQEGLAGAQETQYF.